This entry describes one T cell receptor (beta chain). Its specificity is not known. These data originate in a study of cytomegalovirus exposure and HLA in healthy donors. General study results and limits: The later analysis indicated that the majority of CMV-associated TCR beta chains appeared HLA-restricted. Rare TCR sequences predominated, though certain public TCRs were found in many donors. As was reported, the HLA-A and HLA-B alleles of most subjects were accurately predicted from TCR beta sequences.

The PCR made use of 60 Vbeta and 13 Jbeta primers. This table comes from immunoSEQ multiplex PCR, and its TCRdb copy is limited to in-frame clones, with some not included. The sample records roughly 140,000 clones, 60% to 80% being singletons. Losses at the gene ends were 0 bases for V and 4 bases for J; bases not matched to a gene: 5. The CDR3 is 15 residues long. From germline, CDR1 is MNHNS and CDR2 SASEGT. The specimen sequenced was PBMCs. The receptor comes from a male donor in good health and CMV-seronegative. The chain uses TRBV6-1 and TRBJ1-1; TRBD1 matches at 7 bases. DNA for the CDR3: TGTGCCAGCAGTGAAGCGCCCCAGGGGGGCACTGAAGCTTTCTTT. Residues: CASSEAPQGGTEAFF.